A selection of T cell receptor beta chains follows, all from one sample in a study of shared clonotypes between healthy human individuals. Some clones are missing from TCRdb's copy, which holds only in-frame ones; the method was immunoSEQ multiplex PCR. The profile shows about a million clones, about 80% of them singletons. Specimen: memory CD4+ T cells from PBMCs. All receptors derive from a man younger than 35 in good health. Some clones in this sample may be carry-over from other donors' samples. CDR3s include the opening cysteine and the closing phenylalanine or tryptophan. Clone size appears in some rows only: once, few, many, or a class for an expanded clone.

j_call | clone_size | v_call | cdr3_aa
TRBJ2-4 | . | TRBV2 | CASSEGGQNIQYF
TRBJ1-2 | . | TRBV7-3 | CASTLPRGYGYTF
TRBJ1-5 | few | TRBV21-1 | CASSKTPSGTGAPGRSQPQHF
TRBJ2-6 | . | TRBV5-1 | CASSPPESGANVLTF
TRBJ2-2 | . | TRBV5-1 | CASSSSTGYTGELFF
TRBJ1-1 | . | TRBV7-9 | CASSYQGGNTEAFF
TRBJ2-2 | . | TRBV28 | CASSSPTGTTNTGELFF
TRBJ2-2 | . | TRBV4-2 | CASSQELQLTGELFF
TRBJ2-1 | . | TRBV20-1 | CSAPSDTEQFF
TRBJ2-1 | . | TRBV7-8 | CASSLGTSGVAWEQFF
TRBJ2-7 | . | TRBV19 | CASGRDRDSYEQYF
TRBJ2-6 | few | TRBV6-1 | CASSNRNSGANVLTF
TRBJ1-1 | once | TRBV4-1 | CASSPGDRGMKAFF
TRBJ1-1 | . | TRBV6-5 | CASSRLGDTEAFF
TRBJ1-1 | . | TRBV7-3 | CASSLVGGIFSEAFF
TRBJ2-2 | . | TRBV6-5 | CASSYWAGELFF
TRBJ2-5 | . | TRBV28 | CASSPLALETQYF
TRBJ2-5 | . | TRBV29-1 | CSAGGPSEQETQYF
TRBJ2-5 | . | TRBV28 | CASSLSGAQETQYF
TRBJ2-5 | once | TRBV18 | CASSPRPTGMYQETQYF
TRBJ2-2 | . | TRBV27 | CASSLDRVVTGELFF
TRBJ2-7 | . | TRBV7-8 | CASSPLVGASYEQYF
TRBJ2-1 | . | TRBV10-1 | CASSECGRGRMFF
TRBJ2-5 | . | TRBV7-9 | CASSSYSGQGLQETQYF
TRBJ1-4 | once | TRBV7-9 | CASSLATGLGEKLFF
TRBJ1-1 | . | TRBV7-2 | CASSYERTEAFF
TRBJ1-1 | . | TRBV10-3 | CAIKRELNTEAFF
TRBJ2-5 | . | TRBV7-2 | CASTEGGRPKTQYF
TRBJ1-2 | . | TRBV30 | CARSQGQNYGYTF
TRBJ2-1 | . | TRBV10-2 | CASSGTSGYNEQFF
TRBJ1-4 | . | TRBV5-1 | CASSLNSFGNEKLFF
TRBJ2-5 | . | TRBV7-2 | CASSLAEAAQETQYF
TRBJ2-2 | . | TRBV5-4 | CASSGNRGPGELFF
TRBJ2-3 | . | TRBV11-2 | CASSNVLGTQYF
TRBJ2-3 | . | TRBV7-3 | CASSLAGPDTQYF
TRBJ2-2 | . | TRBV6-6 | CASKAGGPGTGELFF
TRBJ1-3 | few | TRBV7-7 | CASSSTERSSIYF
TRBJ1-5 | . | TRBV7-2 | CASSQTGRGQPQHF
TRBJ2-1 | . | TRBV5-4 | CASSLGTPRGNEQFF
TRBJ1-1 | . | TRBV5-5 | CASSLMLNTEAFF
TRBJ2-1 | . | TRBV6-4 | CASSETGGSYNEQFF
TRBJ2-2 | . | TRBV25-1 | CASSDLAQGQSGELFF
TRBJ1-4 | . | TRBV6-5 | CASSYRARDRDEKLFF
TRBJ2-5 | . | TRBV2 | CARSGTGQETQYF
TRBJ1-5 | few | TRBV6-1 | CASSELLGNQPQHF
TRBJ1-1 | few | TRBV7-9 | CASSLWTGGKDTEAFF
TRBJ2-5 | . | TRBV5-4 | CASSPTGYQETQYF
TRBJ2-5 | . | TRBV7-3 | CASSSRAGVRETQYF
TRBJ1-2 | . | TRBV28 | CASEDGQVIYGYTF
TRBJ2-7 | . | TRBV28 | CASGSSGAVSYEQYF
TRBJ1-1 | . | TRBV28 | CASNPTGMNTEAFF
TRBJ2-2 | . | TRBV15 | CATSRDRYSREGFAGELFF